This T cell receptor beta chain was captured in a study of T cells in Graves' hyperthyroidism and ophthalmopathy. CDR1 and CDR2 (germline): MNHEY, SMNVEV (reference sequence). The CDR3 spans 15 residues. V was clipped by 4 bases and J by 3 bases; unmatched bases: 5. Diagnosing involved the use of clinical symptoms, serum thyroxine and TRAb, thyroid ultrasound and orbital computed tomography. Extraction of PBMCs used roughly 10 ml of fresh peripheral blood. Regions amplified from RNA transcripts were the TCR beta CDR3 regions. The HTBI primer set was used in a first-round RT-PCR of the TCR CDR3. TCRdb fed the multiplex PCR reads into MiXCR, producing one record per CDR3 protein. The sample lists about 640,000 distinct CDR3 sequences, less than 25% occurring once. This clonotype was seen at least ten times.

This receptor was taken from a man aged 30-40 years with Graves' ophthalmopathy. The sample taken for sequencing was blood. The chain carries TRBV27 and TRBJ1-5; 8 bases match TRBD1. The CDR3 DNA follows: TGTGCCAGCAGTTCCTTGGACAGGGACAATCAGCCCCAGCATTTT. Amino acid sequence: CASSSLDRDNQPQHF.